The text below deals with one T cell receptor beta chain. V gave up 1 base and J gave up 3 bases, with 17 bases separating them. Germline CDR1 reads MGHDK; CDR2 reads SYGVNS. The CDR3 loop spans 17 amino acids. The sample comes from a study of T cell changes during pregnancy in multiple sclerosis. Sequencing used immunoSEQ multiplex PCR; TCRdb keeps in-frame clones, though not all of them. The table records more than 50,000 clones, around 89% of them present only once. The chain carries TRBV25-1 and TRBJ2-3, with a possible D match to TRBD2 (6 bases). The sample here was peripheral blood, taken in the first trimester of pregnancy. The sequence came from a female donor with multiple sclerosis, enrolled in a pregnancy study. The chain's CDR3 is CASSEFGGSGTTDTQYF. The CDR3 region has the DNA TGTGCCAGCAGTGAATTCGGTGGTAGCGGAACTACAGATACGCAGTATTTT.